A single sample gave rise to the 19 T cell receptor beta chains below, sequenced in a study of blood T cell repertoires in COVID-19. Generated by immunoSEQ multiplex PCR, the TCRdb table keeps only in-frame clones and is missing some. The sample carries a few hundred thousand clones, roughly 87% recorded once. Sequenced: PBMCs or T cells enriched from blood (not recorded which). The receptors derive from a woman in her twenties or thirties who had recovered from COVID-19.

The chain couples TRBV29-1 to TRBJ2-1, with 7 bases matching TRBD2. From germline, CDR1 is SQVTM and CDR2 ANQGSEA. CDR3 length: 14 amino acids. J was trimmed by 6 bases and V by 3 bases; bases with no gene match: 8. CDR3 nucleotide sequence: TGCAGCGTTGACGGCGGGAGAAAGGGCAATGAGCAGTTCTTC. It yields the protein CSVDGGRKGNEQFF.

Notes on this clone: One junction end does not reproduce the germline sequence, and a read error may be involved. The chain couples TRBV5-1 to TRBJ2-3, with 11 bases matching TRBD1. Germline V gives CDR1 SGHRS, CDR2 YFSETQ. The CDR3 length is 15 residues. Here the CDR3 reads CASSLDRGLTDTQYF. For the CDR3, the DNA is TGCGCCAGCAGTTTGGACAGGGGGCTCACAGATACGCAGTATTTT.

The V call is TRBV2, the J call TRBJ1-2, with D hard to call. CDR3 size: 11 residues. Germline V gene data show CDR1 as SNHLY and CDR2 as FYNNEI. The germline V and J ends were trimmed by 7 bases and 7 bases, with 10 bases remaining between them. CDR3 loop: CASIQLPGYTF. In DNA form, the CDR3 reads TGTGCCAGCATACAGCTTCCTGGCTACACCTTC.

The chain recombines TRBV9 with TRBJ2-1; 8 bases are a match to TRBD2. The CDR3 spans 16 residues. The V and J ends lost 0 bases and 4 bases, in that order; junction bases with no gene match: 6. Germline V lookup: CDR1 SGDLS, CDR2 YYNGEE. CDR3 loop: CASSVGAGGTYNEQFF. CDR3 sequence (DNA): TGTGCCAGCAGCGTAGGTGCGGGAGGTACGTACAATGAGCAGTTCTTC.

The table lists this clone with a few counts. The gene calls are TRBV2 and TRBJ2-3; D might be TRBD2 (5 bases). The CDR3 extends over 15 amino acids. The germline V gene has CDR1 SNHLY and CDR2 FYNNEI. The germline V and J ends were trimmed by 3 bases and 5 bases, with 15 bases remaining between them. The CDR3 DNA is TGTGCCAGCAGTGAGGGGAGCTGGGCACAAGATACGCAGTATTTT. Translating it yields CASSEGSWAQDTQYF.

The chain uses TRBV19 and TRBJ2-2; D gene uncertain. V lost 1 base, J lost 3 bases, and 9 bases lay in between. The CDR3 length is 15 residues. Germline CDR1 and CDR2: LNHDA and SQIVND (reference sequence). CDR3: CASSIAPPDTGELFF. The CDR3 DNA is TGTGCCAGTAGTATAGCCCCCCCGGACACCGGGGAGCTGTTTTTT.

The rearrangement links TRBV7-9 to TRBJ1-1; 7 bases fit TRBD1. The CDR3 has 13 residues. CDR1 is SEHNR and CDR2 is FQNEAQ in the germline V gene (reference sequence). J lost 5 bases, V lost 5 bases, and 5 bases had no gene match. The CDR3 protein is CASSRDSGTEAFF. The CDR3 nucleotides are TGTGCCAGCAGCCGGGACAGCGGAACTGAAGCTTTCTTT.

The V and J genes are TRBV12-3 or TRBV12-4 and TRBJ1-1; D is uncertain. Trimming left V 6 bases short and J 8 bases short, with 10 bases between. The CDR3 runs to 11 residues. The CDR3 DNA sequence: TGTGCCAGCAGATTGACCGGGGAAGCTTTCTTT. This gives the protein CASRLTGEAFF.

The genes are TRBV27 and TRBJ2-3; TRBD2 matches at 10 bases. The CDR3 sequence is 13 residues long. Losses at the gene ends were 9 bases for V and 4 bases for J; bases not matched to a gene: 4. The germline V gene has CDR1 MNHEY and CDR2 SMNVEV (reference sequence). DNA of the CDR3: TGTGCCAGTCGACTAGCGGGCGCAGATACGCAGTATTTT. Encoded protein: CASRLAGADTQYF.

The chain recombines TRBV19 with TRBJ2-3; the match to TRBD2 covers 16 bases. With 9 bases clipped from V and 2 bases from J, the junction kept 8 bases outside the gene matches. Germline values: CDR1 LNHDA, CDR2 SQIVND (reference sequence). This CDR3 region has 17 residues. The CDR3 region is CASAPGLAGGYTDTQYF. The CDR3 DNA reads as TGTGCCAGCGCTCCGGGACTAGCGGGGGGGTACACAGATACGCAGTATTTT. The full variable domain, in which reference TRBV19 and TRBJ2-3 provide the parts outside the CDR3, is DGGITQSPKYLFRKEGQNVTLSCEQNLNHDAMYWYRQDPGQGLRLIYYSQIVNDFQKGDIAEGYSVSREKKESFPLTVTSAQKNPTAFYLCASAPGLAGGYTDTQYFGPGTRLTVL.

The chain recombines TRBV27 with TRBJ2-6; 9 nucleotides align to TRBD1. From germline, CDR1 is MNHEY and CDR2 SMNVEV (reference sequence). V gave up 3 bases and J gave up 0 bases; unmatched junction bases: 9. The CDR3 covers 19 residues. CDR3 sequence: CASSLGPGQGRSGANVLTF. The CDR3 coding sequence is TGTGCCAGCAGTTTGGGTCCGGGACAGGGCCGCTCTGGGGCCAACGTCCTGACTTTC.

The genes are TRBV5-1 and TRBJ2-1; 9 bases are a match to TRBD2. Germline loops: CDR1 SGHRS, CDR2 YFSETQ. The CDR3 consists of 15 residues. With V trimmed by 4 bases and J by 8 bases, 10 bases remained unmatched. In DNA form, the CDR3 reads TGCGCCAGCAGCCCGGCCGCGGTAGCGGGAGATGAGCAGTTCTTC. It translates to CASSPAAVAGDEQFF.

The rearrangement links TRBV5-4 to TRBJ2-3; 7 bases agree with TRBD1. V was pared by 3 bases and J by 0 bases, with 4 bases of the junction left unmatched. From germline, CDR1 is SGHNT and CDR2 YYREEE (reference sequence). The CDR3 loop spans 15 amino acids. The CDR3: CASSWDSFSTDTQYF. As DNA, the CDR3 is TGTGCCAGCAGCTGGGACAGCTTTAGCACAGATACGCAGTATTTT.

The chain uses TRBV20-1 and TRBJ2-2; 12 bases map to TRBD2. CDR3 size: 17 residues. Germline CDR1 DFQATT, CDR2 SNEGSKA (reference sequence). J lost 5 bases, V lost 3 bases, and 10 bases had no gene match. The CDR3 bases are TGCAGTGCTAGTCCCCTAGCGGGAGGGCCCAGGACCGGGGAGCTGTTTTTT. Translated: CSASPLAGGPRTGELFF.

The chain joins TRBV6-5 to TRBJ2-7; a weak D match, TRBD2 (6 bases). The CDR3 length is 13 residues. V was clipped by 6 bases and J by 3 bases, with 12 bases between them. Germline V gives CDR1 MNHEY, CDR2 SVGAGI. The CDR3 sequence is CASRGLDNYEQYF. In DNA, the CDR3 is TGTGCCAGCAGGGGACTGGATAACTACGAGCAGTACTTC.

This chain joins TRBV5-1 and TRBJ2-5; no clear D gene. V dropped 3 bases and J dropped 5 bases, with 14 bases sitting between them. The germline V gene encodes CDR1 SGHRS and CDR2 YFSETQ. The CDR3 totals 14 residues. This chain's CDR3 is CASSYDKPRETQYF. The CDR3 bases are TGCGCCAGCAGCTATGACAAGCCCCGGGAGACCCAGTACTTC.

The chain is built from TRBV28 and TRBJ1-4; 7 nucleotides agree with TRBD1. Germline CDR1 MDHEN, CDR2 SYDVKM. This CDR3 region has 16 residues. V shed 5 bases and J 1 base; nucleotides not matched to a gene: 7. The CDR3 coding sequence is TGTGCCAGCAGTACACGCGACAGGGAAACTAATGAAAAACTGTTTTTT. Its translation: CASSTRDRETNEKLFF.

J is TRBJ1-6 and V is TRBV19; no clear D. Germline V gives CDR1 LNHDA, CDR2 SQIVND (reference sequence). Trimming removed 3 bases from V and 4 bases from J, with 7 bases in between. The CDR3 contains 14 residues. This CDR3 is CASSISLYNSPLHF. In DNA, the CDR3 is TGTGCCAGTAGTATTTCCCTTTATAATTCACCCCTCCACTTT. The full variable domain, in which reference TRBV19 and TRBJ1-6 provide the parts outside the CDR3, is DGGITQSPKYLFRKEGQNVTLSCEQNLNHDAMYWYRQDPGQGLRLIYYSQIVNDFQKGDIAEGYSVSREKKESFPLTVTSAQKNPTAFYLCASSISLYNSPLHFGNGTRLTVT.

This chain links TRBV11-3 with TRBJ2-3, with 7 positions matching TRBD1. The CDR3 runs to 16 residues. Germline CDR1 SGHNT, CDR2 YENEEA. Losses at the gene ends were 0 bases for V and 6 bases for J; bases not matched to a gene: 9. The CDR3 sequence: CASSLDGGEGADTQYF. The CDR3 nucleotides read TGTGCCAGCAGCTTAGATGGGGGTGAGGGGGCGGATACGCAGTATTTT.